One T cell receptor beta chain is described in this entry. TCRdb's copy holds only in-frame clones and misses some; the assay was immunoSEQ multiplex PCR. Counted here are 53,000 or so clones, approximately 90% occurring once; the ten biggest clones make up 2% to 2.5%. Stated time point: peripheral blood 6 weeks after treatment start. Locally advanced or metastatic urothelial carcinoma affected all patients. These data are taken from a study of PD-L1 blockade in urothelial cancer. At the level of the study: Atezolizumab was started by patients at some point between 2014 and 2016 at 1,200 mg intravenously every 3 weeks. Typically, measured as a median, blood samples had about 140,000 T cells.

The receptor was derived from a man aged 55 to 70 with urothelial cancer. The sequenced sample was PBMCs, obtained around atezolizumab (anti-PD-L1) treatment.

DNA of the CDR3: TGTGCCATCAGTGGTGGGGAGGCGGCCAAAAACATTCAGTACTTC. Its protein product is CAISGGEAAKNIQYF. This chain connects TRBV10-3 to TRBJ2-4; possibly TRBD2 for D (6 bases). Trimming took off 4 bases at V and 1 base at J, with 11 bases between the two ends. Germline assignment: CDR1 ENHRY and CDR2 SYGVKD. The CDR3 is 15 residues long.